This T cell receptor beta chain was recorded in a study of cytomegalovirus exposure and HLA in healthy donors. Across the study: According to later analysis, the same platform produced the 120 validation and 666 first-cohort repertoires. Study conclusions and caveats: The study designated roughly 160 TCR beta chains cytomegalovirus-associated. Reported results showed that the classifier diagnosed cytomegalovirus status with high specificity and sensitivity.

In regard to this clone: Antigen specificity is unknown.

Trimming left V 0 bases short and J 4 bases short, with 13 bases between. This CDR3 is 15 amino acids long. Germline CDR1 reads MNHEY; CDR2 reads SVGAGI. The repertoire was sequenced with immunoSEQ multiplex PCR; TCRdb's copy has only in-frame clones and lacks some. The data contain 180,000 or so clones, approximately 90% of them singletons. The source is a woman in her 30s in good health and CMV-seronegative. Sequencing was done on a sample of PBMCs. The J gene is TRBJ2-7, the V gene TRBV6-5; maybe TRBD2 (5 bases). The CDR3 DNA follows: TGTGCCAGCAGTTACTCGTCGAGGGTAAGGTACGAGCAGTACTTC. Residues: CASSYSSRVRYEQYF.